What follows is one T cell receptor beta chain and its context. This clonotype was counted a few times. The antigen this receptor binds is unknown. It has no much larger one-base neighbor in the sample; base qualities were not kept. V lost 0 bases and J lost 2 bases; the stretch between them is 18 bases long. The germline V gene sets CDR1 to LGHNA and CDR2 to YNFKEQ. Measured from the cysteine to the phenylalanine, the CDR3 is 18 residues long. Only the CDR3 DNA stays, 54 bases, in frame from base 1. The library was prepared using RT-PCR. Data came from an Illumina HiSeq 2500. In-frame beta chains were kept once TCRdb had trimmed the public reads at Q25 with fastp and called clones with MiXCR. A single entry per CDR3 protein holds the most common genes and DNA from its merged rows. In all, the sample holds 700,000 to 800,000 distinct CDR3 sequences, and approximately 17% of those were seen once. The ten biggest clones cover approximately 10% of the sample.

This record comes from a study of response to subunit inactivated influenza vaccine (dated by TCRdb to between 2018 and 2020). At the level of the whole study: The study used deep quantitative T cell receptor repertoire profiling to track responses to a trivalent subunit inactivated influenza vaccine.

On the study overall, not on this receptor specifically: The authors suggested that each seasonal influenza vaccination may recruit only a limited number of new T cells.

The sequence was obtained from a middle-aged man who received an inactivated influenza vaccine. Donor details come from another sample of the same person, matched by shared clones. The rearranged chain carries TRBV4-2 and TRBJ2-3, with no confidently assigned D gene. The material sequenced was PBMCs from blood, taken less than 6 days after vaccination. CDR3 protein: CASSQEAQRQKNTDTQYF. The bases are TGTGCCAGCAGCCAAGAAGCGCAGCGACAAAAGAACACAGATACGCAGTATTTT.